Following are 32 T cell receptor beta chains from one sample sequenced in a study of CD8+CD57+ T cells in acquired aplastic anemia (dated by TCRdb to between 2018 and 2020). Patients chosen for sequencing had shown expansion of CD8+CD57+ cells by flow cytometry. TCRdb records Illumina HiSeq 2000 as the sequencer. TCR beta VDJ combination and CDR3 sequence profiling used genomic DNA as the template. Using fastp trimming at Q25 and MiXCR clonotype assembly, TCRdb reanalyzed the public sequencing data and kept in-frame beta chains. Duplicate CDR3 protein sequences are folded into a single record with the most common DNA and genes. The sample includes some 200,000 distinct CDR3 sequences, with less than 60% observed a single time. The top ten clonotypes cover about 1.7% of the sample. The sequenced sample was sorted CD4+, CD8+, or CD8+CD57+ T cells (not recorded which) from PBMCs. These receptors all stem from a human donor with aplastic anemia.

This clonotype was counted many times. In DNA, the CDR3 is TGTGCCTGTACCAGCGGACCCTTCTCCTACGAGCAGTACTTC. This codes for CACTSGPFSYEQYF. The chain links TRBV30 to TRBJ2-7, with TRBD2 as a possible D gene (5 bases). The germline gives CDR1 GTSNPN, CDR2 SVGIG (reference sequence). The CDR3 contains 14 residues. The V gene lost 6 bases and the J gene lost 0 bases, with 15 bases spanning the gap.

Many counts were recorded for this clonotype. The chain has TRBV29-1 and TRBJ2-3; TRBD2 agrees at 13 bases. The CDR3 is made up of 16 amino acids. Germline V CDR1 and CDR2: SQVTM, ANQGSEA. V dropped 3 bases and J dropped 1; count of bases not matched to a gene: 4. The CDR3 DNA reads TGCAGCGTTGATTGGACTAGCGGGGGCCGCACAGATACGCAGTATTTT. Its translation: CSVDWTSGGRTDTQYF.

The chain has TRBV7-3 and TRBJ2-7, with TRBD1 as a possible D gene (6 bases). V lost 2 bases to trimming and J lost 3 bases, with 8 bases between them. The V gene's germline CDR1 is SGHTA and CDR2 FQGTGA. The CDR3 runs to 13 residues. CDR3 residues: CASSLDRFYEQYF. CDR3 bases: TGTGCCAGCAGCTTAGACAGGTTCTACGAGCAGTACTTC. The full variable domain, rest sourced from reference TRBV7-3 and TRBJ2-7, is GAGVSQTPSNKVTEKGKYVELRCDPISGHTALYWYRQSLGQGPEFLIYFQGTGAADDSGLPNDRFFAVRPEGSVSTLKIQRTERGDSAVYLCASSLDRFYEQYFGPGTRLTVT.

This clonotype was counted many times. The CDR3 reads CASSLDRGQDTQYF. The CDR3 nucleotides read TGTGCCAGCAGCTTGGACAGGGGGCAAGATACGCAGTATTTT. J is TRBJ2-3 and V is TRBV7-7; 11 nucleotides align to TRBD1. The CDR3 contains 14 residues. CDR1 and CDR2 (germline): SSHAT, FNYEAQ (reference sequence). V lost 3 bases and J lost 5; bases outside the gene matches: 1.

This sequence joins TRBV2 and TRBJ1-6; D possibly corresponds to TRBD1 (5 bases). V was trimmed by 5 bases and J by 0 bases, leaving 23 bases between them. The CDR3 runs 20 residues. Germline values: CDR1 SNHLY, CDR2 FYNNEI. In DNA form, the CDR3 reads TGTGCCAGCAGTCAATTTGAGCCGGGACCCACAAGCTCCTATAATTCACCCCTCCACTTT. Translated, it gives CASSQFEPGPTSSYNSPLHF.

V and J are TRBV7-9 and TRBJ2-7; tentatively, D is TRBD2 (7 bases). The CDR3 has 16 amino acids. Germline V CDR1 and CDR2: SEHNR, FQNEAQ (reference sequence). V gave up 5 bases and J gave up 2 bases, with 19 bases separating them. The CDR3 region is CASSPVGGRSTYEQYF. The CDR3 coding sequence is TGTGCCAGCAGCCCGGTCGGGGGGCGTTCCACCTACGAGCAGTACTTC.

There are a few counts of this clonotype. The V gene is TRBV19, the J gene TRBJ2-3, with D maybe TRBD2 (5 bases). Deletions cut 4 bases from V and 2 bases from J, with 7 bases between. Germline CDR1 and CDR2: LNHDA and SQIVND (reference sequence). The CDR3 is 13 residues long. The CDR3 sequence: CASSREITDTQYF. In DNA form, the CDR3 reads TGTGCCAGTAGTAGGGAGATCACAGATACGCAGTATTTT.

J is TRBJ2-1 and V is TRBV10-3; 7 nucleotides match TRBD1. This CDR3 contains 16 residues. The ends lost 2 bases at V and 9 bases at J; junction bases unmatched: 13. Germline loops: CDR1 ENHRY, CDR2 SYGVKD. The CDR3 reads CAISEAPAQGQREQFF. In nucleotides, the CDR3 is TGTGCCATCAGTGAGGCCCCAGCACAGGGGCAACGTGAGCAGTTCTTC.

In its sample, this clonotype was seen many times. The chain has TRBV5-5 and TRBJ2-5; D unclear. V was pared by 1 base and J by 7 bases, with 11 bases between. Looked up from germline, CDR1 is SGHKS and CDR2 is YYEKEE (reference sequence). This CDR3 has 13 amino acids. The CDR3 DNA reads as TGTGCCAGCAGCTTGTCAGGAGAAGGGACCCAGTACTTC. As protein: CASSLSGEGTQYF.

This clonotype has a count of ten or more. The DNA for the CDR3 is TGTGCCAGCAGTGATGTACAGGGAGACAATCAGCCCCAGCATTTT. Translation gives CASSDVQGDNQPQHF. This chain joins TRBV25-1 and TRBJ1-5; a possible D gene is TRBD1 (6 bases). CDR3 length: 15 residues. Trimming pared 3 bases from V and 3 bases from J, leaving 12 bases between. Germline V gene sequence: CDR1 MGHDK, CDR2 SYGVNS.

This clonotype was observed a single time. V usage is TRBV20-1 and J usage is TRBJ2-3; 10 positions match TRBD1. The V and J ends lost 8 bases and 4 bases, in that order; junction bases with no gene match: 15. The germline V gene has CDR1 DFQATT and CDR2 SNEGSKA (reference sequence). The CDR3 extends over 16 amino acids. This CDR3 reads CSSIRDRGFVADTQYF. Written as DNA, the CDR3 is TGCAGTTCGATCCGGGACAGGGGTTTCGTGGCAGATACGCAGTATTTT.

The chain has TRBV20-1 and TRBJ1-1; D remains ambiguous. The germline V gene encodes CDR1 DFQATT and CDR2 SNEGSKA (reference sequence). V gave up 6 bases and J gave up 1 base, with 12 bases separating them. The length of the CDR3 is 13 residues. In nucleotides, the CDR3 is TGCAGTGCCTCTCTACCGGCGAACACTGAAGCTTTCTTT. Residues: CSASLPANTEAFF.

The V call is TRBV10-3, the J call TRBJ2-3; 8 nucleotides match TRBD2. Looked up from germline, CDR1 is ENHRY and CDR2 is SYGVKD. The CDR3 is 15 residues long. After removal of 4 bases from V and 0 bases from J, the junction contained 3 bases not matched to a gene. The CDR3, as DNA: TGTGCCATCAGTGGCCCTAGCGGGAGCACAGATACGCAGTATTTT. This sequence encodes CAISGPSGSTDTQYF.

This clonotype was counted ten times or more. The chain is built from TRBV6-1 and TRBJ2-7; 8 bases line up with TRBD2. Losses at the gene ends were 5 bases for V and 2 bases for J; bases not matched to a gene: 8. The CDR3 runs to 15 residues. Germline V gene lookup returns CDR1 MNHNS and CDR2 SASEGT. The DNA for the CDR3 is TGTGCCAGCAGTCCCGCGGGGCGGGGGGCCTACGAGCAGTACTTC. Amino acids: CASSPAGRGAYEQYF.

The chain links TRBV24-1 to TRBJ2-1; D unclear. Deletions cut 4 bases from V and 0 bases from J, with 12 bases between. CDR3 length equals 16 residues. Looked up from germline, CDR1 is KGHDR and CDR2 is SFDVKD. The CDR3 loop reads CATSDYQSRSYNEQFF. CDR3 bases: TGTGCCACCAGTGACTATCAGTCCCGCTCCTACAATGAGCAGTTCTTC.

The rearrangement links TRBV25-1 to TRBJ2-7; 7 nucleotides agree with TRBD1. The length of the CDR3 is 13 residues. J gave up 0 bases and V 8 bases, and 4 bases lay outside the gene matches. Germline loops: CDR1 MGHDK, CDR2 SYGVNS. The CDR3 reads CASLGQTSYEQYF. The DNA for the CDR3 is TGTGCCAGCTTGGGACAGACCTCCTACGAGCAGTACTTC.

This clonotype was seen a handful of times. The chain is built from TRBV7-4 and TRBJ2-7; D is unresolved. The germline CDR1 and CDR2 sequences are SGHVT and SQSDAQ. CDR3 size: 15 residues. The ends were cut back, 8 bases at V and 1 base at J, with 18 bases in the middle. CDR3 nucleotides: TGTGCCAGCTCCCCAAGTACCGTCCAGTCCTACGAGCAGTACTTC. It encodes CASSPSTVQSYEQYF.

The chain has TRBV15 and TRBJ1-3, with a tentative D call TRBD1 (6 bases). Trimming stripped 3 bases from V and 5 bases from J, with 14 bases between. The CDR3 contains 15 residues. Germline loops: CDR1 LNHNV, CDR2 YYDKDF (reference sequence). The CDR3 DNA is TGTGCCACCAGCAGCCGTCAGGGGTTGAGAAACACCATATATTTT. It is translated as CATSSRQGLRNTIYF.

A few counts support this clonotype. This chain connects TRBV15 to TRBJ2-7; D may correspond to TRBD1 or TRBD2 (6 bases each). This CDR3 region has 16 residues. Trimming left V 0 bases short and J 5 bases short, with 17 bases between. Germline V lookup: CDR1 LNHNV, CDR2 YYDKDF (reference sequence). The CDR3 loop is CATSRDVKGGRDEQYF. The CDR3 DNA reads TGTGCCACCAGCAGAGATGTCAAGGGGGGCAGAGACGAGCAGTACTTC.

In regard to this clonotype: This may stem from a read error, because a much larger clone lies one nucleotide away. This rearrangement joins TRBV10-3 to TRBJ2-3, with D possibly matching TRBD2 (6 bases). The V gene lost 5 bases and the J gene lost 0 bases, with 12 bases spanning the gap. CDR3 length: 15 residues. Looked up from germline, CDR1 is ENHRY and CDR2 is SYGVKD. CDR3 sequence reads: CAISPTGTSTDTQYF. The CDR3 nucleotides are TGTGCCATCAGTCCAACTGGGACTAGCACAGATACGCAGTATTTT.

This clonotype occurred once. One end of the junction does not line up with germline, which may come from a read error. The rearrangement links TRBV19 to TRBJ1-4; 7 nucleotides line up with TRBD1. The CDR3 runs 14 residues. Per germline, CDR1 LNHDA and CDR2 SQIVND (reference sequence). CDR3 DNA: TGTGCCAGTAGGGCTAAGGGACAGTATGAAGAACTGTTTTTT. This translates into CASRAKGQYEELFF.

About this clonotype itself: A read error may explain this, as a much larger clone is one base away. The chain employs TRBV4-2 and TRBJ2-1; D possibly corresponds to TRBD1 (6 bases). Germline V gene data show CDR1 as LGHNA and CDR2 as YNFKEQ. The CDR3 consists of 13 residues. The CDR3 nucleotides are TGTGCCAGCAGCCAAAGTGGGACATATGAGCAGCTCTTC. Protein product: CASSQSGTYEQLF.

This clonotype was seen ten or more times. The chain combines TRBV20-1 with TRBJ2-7; no definite D call. The germline gives CDR1 DFQATT, CDR2 SNEGSKA (reference sequence). The CDR3 extends over 13 amino acids. The germline V and J ends were trimmed by 3 bases and 4 bases, with 13 bases remaining between them. CDR3 protein: CSASRRDPYEQYF. The CDR3 coding sequence is TGCAGTGCTAGTAGAAGGGATCCGTACGAGCAGTACTTC.

This clonotype has a single count. The rearrangement joins TRBV19 to TRBJ2-7; 7 bases agree with TRBD1. The V and J ends lost 4 bases and 4 bases, in that order; junction bases with no gene match: 7. From germline, CDR1 is LNHDA and CDR2 SQIVND (reference sequence). This CDR3 region has 14 residues. The CDR3 DNA sequence: TGTGCCAGTAGTACCGGGGACAGCCGATACGAGCAGTACTTC. Protein sequence: CASSTGDSRYEQYF. The full variable domain, with the rest looked up from reference TRBV19 and TRBJ2-7, is DGGITQSPKYLFRKEGQNVTLSCEQNLNHDAMYWYRQDPGQGLRLIYYSQIVNDFQKGDIAEGYSVSREKKESFPLTVTSAQKNPTAFYLCASSTGDSRYEQYFGPGTRLTVT.

As concerns this clonotype: Given a much more abundant clone one base away, this may be a read error. The rearrangement joins TRBV3-1 to TRBJ1-4; D possibly corresponds to TRBD1 (5 bases). Germline lookup yields CDR1 LGHDT and CDR2 YNNKEL (reference sequence). The CDR3 length is 14 residues. The CDR3 loop reads CAGSQGTENEKLFF. DNA for the CDR3: TGTGCCGGCAGCCAAGGGACTGAGAATGAAAAACTGTTTTTT.

This clonotype was recorded at least ten times. The genes are TRBV2 and TRBJ1-5; D is unresolved. Germline lookup yields CDR1 SNHLY and CDR2 FYNNEI. Trimming removed 2 bases at V and 1 base at J, with 9 bases between. This CDR3 spans 15 amino acids. The CDR3: CASSEYGVSNQPQHF. CDR3 coding DNA: TGTGCCAGCAGTGAATACGGTGTCAGCAATCAGCCCCAGCATTTT.

The chain links TRBV10-3 to TRBJ2-7; D is uncertain. The V gene lost 1 base and the J gene lost 7 bases, with 11 bases spanning the gap. The CDR3 spans 13 residues. Germline V gene data show CDR1 as ENHRY and CDR2 as SYGVKD. The CDR3 coding sequence is TGTGCCATCAGTGAGTTATCTACGGTTGAGCAGTACTTC. The encoded protein is CAISELSTVEQYF.

This clonotype was detected ten times or more. The chain has TRBV6-1 and TRBJ1-2, with D possibly matching TRBD1 (5 bases). The V end was cut by 7 bases, the J end by 0 bases, with 15 bases between. This CDR3 is 15 amino acids long. Per germline, CDR1 MNHNS and CDR2 SASEGT. CDR3 nucleotides: TGTGCCAGCAAGGCGGGGCGCAAAGCTAACTATGGCTACACCTTC. It yields the protein CASKAGRKANYGYTF.

The genes are TRBV24-1 and TRBJ1-2, with D possibly TRBD1 on 6 matching bases. The CDR3 totals 13 residues. V lost 4 bases, J lost 8 bases, and 13 bases lay in between. Germline V gene sequence: CDR1 KGHDR, CDR2 SFDVKD. The CDR3 nucleotides are TGTGCCACCAGTGAACAGAACAGGGTAGGCTACACCTTC. This gives the protein CATSEQNRVGYTF.

A few counts support this clonotype. The rearrangement joins TRBV28 to TRBJ1-6; 7 nucleotides match TRBD1. CDR1 is MDHEN and CDR2 is SYDVKM in the germline V gene. The V and J ends lost 2 bases and 9 bases, in that order; junction bases with no gene match: 7. The CDR3 loop spans 15 amino acids. The CDR3 loop is CASSLPTGIFSPLHF. The CDR3 DNA sequence: TGTGCCAGCAGTTTACCGACAGGGATTTTTTCACCCCTCCACTTT.

The V and J genes are TRBV10-3 and TRBJ1-6, with D perhaps matching TRBD1 (5 bases). This CDR3 has 16 amino acids. V lost 9 bases to trimming and J lost 7 bases, with 22 bases between them. Germline assignment: CDR1 ENHRY and CDR2 SYGVKD. CDR3 sequence (DNA): TGTGCCATTCAGGGCACTAGCGGGGGGTTCAATTCACCCCTCCACTTT. Its translation: CAIQGTSGGFNSPLHF.

The chain has TRBV11-3 and TRBJ1-1; 8 bases map to TRBD1. In germline, CDR1 is SGHNT, CDR2 YENEEA. The V gene end was trimmed by 4 bases and the J gene end by 4 bases; junction bases not matched to a gene: 8. The CDR3 consists of 15 residues. CDR3 sequence reads: CASSSIQGAGTEAFF. The CDR3 DNA reads TGTGCCAGCAGCTCGATTCAGGGGGCGGGCACTGAAGCTTTCTTT.